This paragraph reports one T cell receptor (beta chain). 60 Vbeta and 13 Jbeta primers were used in PCR. Clones were read by immunoSEQ multiplex PCR, and TCRdb kept only the in-frame ones, dropping some. This table has more than 15,000 clones, approximately 70% appearing once. The CDR3 contains 13 residues. CDR1 SGHDN and CDR2 FVKESK come from the germline V gene. With 6 bases removed from V and 2 bases from J, the gap between germline ends came to 10 bases. This specimen comes from a study of cytomegalovirus exposure and HLA in healthy donors. The rearrangement links TRBV14 to TRBJ2-5; possibly TRBD1 for D (6 bases). The specimen sequenced was PBMCs. The clonotype comes from a man between 18 and 35 years old in good health and CMV-seronegative. The CDR3 reads CASRRQGQETQYF. The CDR3, as DNA: TGTGCCAGCAGGAGGCAGGGGCAAGAGACCCAGTACTTC.